These 14 T cell receptor beta chains came from one sample sequenced in a study of T-cell reconstitution after alpha-beta-depleted transplantation in children. TCRbeta library construction was performed incorporating unique molecular identifiers. One entry per CDR3 protein results from TCRdb running MiXCR on the PCR reads. Of 200,000 to 300,000 distinct CDR3 sequences listed, approximately 12% are singletons. Here the sequenced sample was PBMCs from the stem cell graft donor, taken from the stem cell graft. These TCRs come from a human donor who donated a stem cell graft to a child with acute lymphoblastic leukemia.

This clonotype was found many times. This sequence joins TRBV28 and TRBJ2-5; 9 bases are a match to TRBD2. The V gene's germline CDR1 is MDHEN and CDR2 SYDVKM. V shed 7 bases, J shed 1 base, and the junction held 4 bases outside the gene matches. The CDR3 extends over 14 amino acids. CDR3 sequence: CASTAGGFQETQYF. CDR3 coding DNA: TGTGCCAGCACAGCGGGAGGTTTCCAAGAGACCCAGTACTTC.

At least ten counts were recorded for this clonotype. The V call is TRBV28, the J call TRBJ2-1, with D possibly matching TRBD1 (5 bases). CDR3 length: 14 amino acids. Germline V gene lookup returns CDR1 MDHEN and CDR2 SYDVKM. The V and J ends lost 2 bases and 9 bases respectively, with 14 bases between them. The CDR3 DNA is TGTGCCAGCAGTTTAACGGCAGGGTTGCGTGAGCAGTTCTTC. Amino acids: CASSLTAGLREQFF.

This clonotype was observed at least ten times. The CDR3 protein is CASRSIALTYEQYF. As DNA, the CDR3 is TGTGCCAGCAGGTCTATAGCGCTAACCTACGAGCAGTACTTC. The genes are TRBV28 and TRBJ2-7, with D possibly matching TRBD2 (5 bases). From germline, CDR1 is MDHEN and CDR2 SYDVKM. V lost 6 bases to trimming and J lost 2 bases, with 14 bases between them. CDR3 size: 14 residues. Variable domain in full (rest from reference TRBV28 and TRBJ2-7): DVKVTQSSRYLVKRTGEKVFLECVQDMDHENMFWYRQDPGLGLRLIYFSYDVKMKEKGDIPEGYSVSREKKERFSLILESASTNQTSMYLCASRSIALTYEQYFGPGTRLTVT.

As concerns this clonotype: One junction end disagrees with the germline gene, perhaps due to a read error. V and J are TRBV7-7 and TRBJ2-7; possible D gene TRBD2, 5 bases. This CDR3 is built from 13 residues. Germline CDR1 is SSHAT and CDR2 is FNYEAQ (reference sequence). In nucleotides, the CDR3 is TGTGCTAGCAGCCCGGGGAACACCTACGAGCAGTACTTC. Translated, it gives CASSPGNTYEQYF.

In its sample, this clonotype was seen many times. The rearrangement links TRBV15 to TRBJ1-5; the match to TRBD1 covers 8 bases. The trim removed 1 base at V and 3 bases at J, leaving 8 bases unmatched. CDR3 length: 17 residues. CDR1 LNHNV and CDR2 YYDKDF come from the germline V gene (reference sequence). CDR3 in DNA: TGTGCCACCAGCAGAGTTGGACAGGGAAGTTTCAATCAGCCCCAGCATTTT. Translation: CATSRVGQGSFNQPQHF.

The J gene is TRBJ2-3, the V gene TRBV4-2, with D tentatively TRBD2 (5 bases). The CDR3 has 15 amino acids. Deletions cut 4 bases from V and 5 bases from J, with 16 bases between. The germline CDR1 and CDR2 sequences are LGHNA and YNFKEQ. CDR3 nucleotide sequence: TGTGCCAGCAGCCCCGCCGGGTCCAGCGGAGATACGCAGTATTTT. Protein product: CASSPAGSSGDTQYF.

This clonotype occurred many times. The chain carries TRBV20-1 and TRBJ2-7; 7 positions agree with TRBD2. The V gene's germline CDR1 is DFQATT and CDR2 SNEGSKA (reference sequence). Unmatched junction bases numbered 17, after V lost 1 base and J lost 2 bases. The CDR3 spans 18 residues. The DNA of the CDR3 is TGCAGTGCTAGAGGGGTCTTTGGGGAGACTAGCTCTCCCTACGAGCAGTACTTC. Its protein is CSARGVFGETSSPYEQYF.

This clonotype was observed many times. The chain joins TRBV10-3 to TRBJ2-5; 11 bases fit TRBD2. The CDR3 consists of 16 residues. Per germline, CDR1 ENHRY and CDR2 SYGVKD. With V trimmed by 6 bases and J by 1 base, 7 bases remained unmatched. The CDR3 region has the DNA TGTGCCATCAGGCCCGGGACTAGCGGATTCCAAGAGACCCAGTACTTC. Encoded protein: CAIRPGTSGFQETQYF.

This clonotype was detected many times. The gene calls are TRBV6-5 and TRBJ1-5; no reliable D call. Germline V CDR1 and CDR2: MNHEY, SVGAGI. The CDR3 is made up of 15 amino acids. Trimming left V 0 bases short and J 0 bases short, with 6 bases between. CDR3 in DNA: TGTGCCAGCAGTTACTCGGGCACTAGCAATCAGCCCCAGCATTTT. Translation: CASSYSGTSNQPQHF.

This clonotype was found many times. This chain connects TRBV7-9 to TRBJ2-3; 7 bases are a match to TRBD2. CDR1 is SEHNR and CDR2 is FQNEAQ in the germline V gene (reference sequence). With 0 bases clipped from V and 3 bases from J, the junction kept 6 bases outside the gene matches. The CDR3 covers 16 residues. The CDR3 sequence: CASSLAAGRGTDTQYF. CDR3 bases: TGTGCCAGCAGCTTAGCCGCAGGGAGGGGAACAGATACGCAGTATTTT.

This clonotype was seen repeatedly, ten times or more. The chain is built from TRBV5-1 and TRBJ1-1; TRBD1 might be the D (5 bases). CDR3 length: 13 amino acids. Germline-derived CDR1 and CDR2 are SGHRS and YFSETQ. V lost 2 bases and J lost 0, with 5 bases in between. The CDR3 region is CASSFRVNTEAFF. As DNA, the CDR3 is TGCGCCAGCAGCTTCAGGGTGAACACTGAAGCTTTCTTT.

This clonotype was picked up many times. The chain has TRBV20-1 and TRBJ2-7; the D is unclear. Germline CDR1 DFQATT, CDR2 SNEGSKA (reference sequence). With 5 bases removed from V and 0 bases from J, the gap between germline ends came to 8 bases. This CDR3 is 12 amino acids long. CDR3 in DNA: TGCAGTGCTGCCGGGCCCTCCTACGAGCAGTACTTC. This gives the protein CSAAGPSYEQYF.

In this sample, this clonotype turned up many times. The rearrangement links TRBV5-1 to TRBJ2-1; D might be TRBD1 (5 bases). Germline CDR1 reads SGHRS; CDR2 reads YFSETQ. Trimming pared 2 bases from V and 8 bases from J, leaving 17 bases between. The CDR3 covers 15 residues. Here the CDR3 reads CASSFNRPEFDEQFF. In DNA, the CDR3 is TGCGCCAGCAGCTTCAACAGGCCCGAGTTCGATGAGCAGTTCTTC.

Comments on this clonotype: A much more abundant neighbour one base away suggests this may be a read error. Without the conserved terminal phenylalanine or tryptophan, this CDR3 likely stems from a read error. The CDR3 is CASKSGSSLYNEQFL. The CDR3 DNA sequence: TGTGCCAGCAAGAGCGGGTCCTCCCTTTACAATGAGCAGTTCCTC. The chain joins TRBV6-1 to TRBJ2-1; TRBD2 might be the D (6 bases). The CDR3 spans 15 residues. Trimming shortened V by 7 bases and J by 4 bases, and 17 bases separated the two germline ends. In germline, CDR1 is MNHNS, CDR2 SASEGT.